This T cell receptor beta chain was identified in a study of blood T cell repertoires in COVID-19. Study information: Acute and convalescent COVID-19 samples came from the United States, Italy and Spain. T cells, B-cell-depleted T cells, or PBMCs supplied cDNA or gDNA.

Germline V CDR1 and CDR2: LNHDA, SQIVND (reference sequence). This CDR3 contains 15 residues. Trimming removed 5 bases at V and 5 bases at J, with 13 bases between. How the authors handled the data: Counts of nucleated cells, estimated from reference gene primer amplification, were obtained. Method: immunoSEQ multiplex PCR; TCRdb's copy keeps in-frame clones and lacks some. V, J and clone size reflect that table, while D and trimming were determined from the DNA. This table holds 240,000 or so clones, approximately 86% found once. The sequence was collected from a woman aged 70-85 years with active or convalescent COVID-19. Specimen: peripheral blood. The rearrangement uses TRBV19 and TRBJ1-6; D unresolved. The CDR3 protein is CASSQQTNNNSPLHF. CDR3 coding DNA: TGTGCCAGTAGTCAACAGACAAATAATAATTCACCCCTCCACTTT.